A single sample is the source of the 30 T cell receptor beta chains below, sequenced in a study of sequential checkpoint blockade in melanoma. Specified treatment: randomized to nivolumab then ipilimumab (arm A) or the reverse (arm B). TCRdb's table, derived via immunoSEQ multiplex PCR, lists solely in-frame clones and lacks some. The data contain about 4,600 clones, about 32% of them singletons. Sequencing used tumor tissue (inferred from file names), obtained from a patient given nivolumab and ipilimumab in sequence. The source of these receptors is a human donor with melanoma.

This clone was counted a few times. This chain links TRBV19 with TRBJ1-2; 10 bases match TRBD1. V shed 0 bases, J shed 5 bases, and the junction held 9 bases outside the gene matches. The CDR3 length is 17 residues. Germline-derived CDR1 and CDR2 are LNHDA and SQIVND (reference sequence). This chain's CDR3 is CASSIDRVTGGAYGYTF. The CDR3 nucleotides are TGTGCCAGTAGTATAGATCGCGTGACAGGGGGCGCGTATGGCTACACCTTC.

The CDR3 here is CASSVSSPSTQYF. The CDR3 nucleotides are TGTGCCAGCAGCGTGTCTAGCCCCTCTACGCAGTATTTT. The chain employs TRBV9 and TRBJ2-3; a weak D match, TRBD2 (5 bases). This CDR3 region has 13 residues. From germline, CDR1 is SGDLS and CDR2 YYNGEE. The ends were cut back, 2 bases at V and 8 bases at J, with 12 bases in the middle.

CDR3: CASSLLEVYSTDTQYF. The DNA of the CDR3 is TGTGCCAGCTCACTCTTAGAGGTGTATAGCACAGATACGCAGTATTTT. The chain recombines TRBV18 with TRBJ2-3; D unclear. Trimming shortened V by 4 bases and J by 0 bases, and 14 bases separated the two germline ends. The CDR3 length is 16 residues. From germline, CDR1 is KGHSH and CDR2 LQKENI.

The chain combines TRBV28 with TRBJ1-2; TRBD1 is a possible D gene (5 bases). Per the germline V gene, CDR1 is MDHEN and CDR2 is SYDVKM. V was shortened by 5 bases and J by 7 bases, with 23 bases between the two germline ends. The CDR3 covers 16 residues. The CDR3 is CASSPPRSSRTSGYTF. The CDR3 DNA sequence: TGTGCCAGCAGTCCCCCCAGAAGTAGCCGGACAAGTGGCTACACCTTC.

CDR3 sequence: CASSVLTEDQPQHF. CDR3 nucleotide sequence: TGCGCCAGCAGCGTTTTGACAGAAGATCAGCCCCAGCATTTT. The rearrangement joins TRBV23-1 to TRBJ1-5, with D perhaps TRBD1 (5 bases). TRBV23-1 is recorded as an ORF, its role being uncertain. V lost 6 bases and J 5 bases, leaving 14 bases between the germline ends. The CDR3 totals 14 residues.

This chain connects TRBV14 to TRBJ1-3; no clear D. Trimming left V 2 bases short and J 3 bases short, with 8 bases between. Germline assignment: CDR1 SGHDN and CDR2 FVKESK. This CDR3 region has 14 residues. CDR3 in DNA: TGTGCCAGCAGCCAATTCCGCTTTGGAAACACCATATATTTT. It yields the protein CASSQFRFGNTIYF.

This clone was picked up a small number of times. The chain joins TRBV28 to TRBJ1-4; 8 bases are a match to TRBD1. The J segment lost 3 bases and the V segment lost 6 bases, leaving 12 bases of the junction unmatched. The CDR3 sequence is 17 residues long. Per the germline V gene, CDR1 is MDHEN and CDR2 is SYDVKM. CDR3 region: CASSQAPDRDPNEKLFF. The CDR3 region has the DNA TGTGCCAGCAGCCAAGCTCCGGACAGGGATCCTAATGAAAAACTGTTTTTT.

This chain joins TRBV6-8 and TRBJ1-1; D gene ambiguous. V was shortened by 6 bases and J by 9 bases, with 14 bases between the two germline ends. Germline V gene data show CDR1 as MNHGY and CDR2 as SAAAGT. The CDR3 consists of 12 residues. DNA for the CDR3: TGTGCCAGCAGCCCCACCCAGACCCAAGCTTTCTTT. Its translation: CASSPTQTQAFF.

The chain uses TRBV6-8 and TRBJ1-3; D is uncertain. The CDR3 contains 14 residues. Trimming stripped 5 bases from V and 7 bases from J, with 15 bases between. Germline V lookup: CDR1 MNHGY, CDR2 SAAAGT. The CDR3 spells CASSLSRTVNTIYF. CDR3 sequence (DNA): TGTGCCAGCAGTCTATCCCGGACGGTCAACACCATATATTTT.

This chain uses TRBV6-8 with TRBJ1-3; D unclear. The germline V and J ends were trimmed by 5 bases and 3 bases, with 11 bases remaining between them. The CDR3 is made up of 14 amino acids. The germline V gene has CDR1 MNHGY and CDR2 SAAAGT. The CDR3 here is CASSERDFGNTIYF. The CDR3 coding sequence is TGTGCCAGCAGTGAGAGGGATTTTGGAAACACCATATATTTT.

This clone was counted ten times or more. The rearrangement joins TRBV11-3 to TRBJ2-7; no clear D gene. This CDR3 is 14 amino acids long. Deletions cut 3 bases from V and 2 bases from J, with 11 bases between. Germline CDR1 reads SGHNT; CDR2 reads YENEEA. CDR3 bases: TGTGCCAGCAGCTTGGGGTCTTTAGCCTACGAGCAGTACTTC. Its protein is CASSLGSLAYEQYF.

For this clone: The junction and the germline gene differ at one end; a read error may be behind it. The V and J genes are TRBV29-1 and TRBJ2-3; 11 positions agree with TRBD2. The CDR3 totals 16 residues. Germline V lookup: CDR1 SQVTM, CDR2 ANQGSEA. Here the CDR3 DNA reads TGCAGCGTAGAAGTTAGCGGGAGGGCCAGGGTCGATACGCAGTATTTT. Encoded protein: CSVEVSGRARVDTQYF.

In its sample, this clone was seen many times. The junction and the germline gene differ at one end; a read error may be behind it. This chain connects TRBV11-1 to TRBJ2-1, with 9 bases fitting TRBD2. The CDR3 spans 16 residues. The germline CDR1 and CDR2 sequences are SGHAT and FQDESV (reference sequence). The CDR3 region is CASSVAGVPLGNEQFF. Written as DNA, the CDR3 is TGTGCCAGCAGCGTAGCGGGGGTTCCCTTGGGGAATGAGCAGTTCTTC.

The chain employs TRBV19 and TRBJ2-6, with 7 bases aligning to TRBD1. The CDR3 is made up of 16 amino acids. Trimming removed 5 bases from V and 1 base from J; junction bases left unmatched: 5. Germline-derived CDR1 and CDR2 are LNHDA and SQIVND (reference sequence). The CDR3 loop reads CASSDYRGSGANVLTF. The CDR3 DNA is TGTGCCAGTAGTGACTACAGGGGTTCTGGGGCCAACGTCCTGACTTTC.

In its sample, this clone is medium-sized. The rearrangement uses TRBV6-8 and TRBJ1-5, with D perhaps TRBD1 (6 bases). Looked up from germline, CDR1 is MNHGY and CDR2 is SAAAGT. This CDR3 comprises 15 residues. V lost 4 bases, J lost 2 bases, and 12 bases lay in between. The CDR3 coding sequence is TGTGCCAGCAGTTGGGAACAGGGACGCAATCAGCCCCAGCATTTT. Its translation: CASSWEQGRNQPQHF.

This clone came up a few times. The chain has TRBV23-1 and TRBJ2-3, with D perhaps assigned TRBD1 or TRBD2 (5 bases each). TRBV23-1 is reported as an ORF; its role is uncertain. Trimming cost V 6 bases and J 13 bases, with 23 bases left between them. CDR3 length: 14 residues. This CDR3 is CASSLRALGEEKYF. The CDR3 nucleotides read TGCGCCAGCAGCTTGCGGGCCTTAGGGGAAGAAAAGTATTTT.

The V and J genes are TRBV28 and TRBJ2-7; 9 bases align to TRBD1. Germline V gene lookup returns CDR1 MDHEN and CDR2 SYDVKM. This CDR3 is 15 amino acids long. Losses at the gene ends were 3 bases for V and 1 base for J; bases not matched to a gene: 4. CDR3 region: CASSFGGTGSYEQYF. The CDR3 coding sequence is TGTGCCAGCAGTTTTGGCGGGACAGGGTCCTACGAGCAGTACTTC.

This chain connects TRBV19 to TRBJ1-5; no definite D call. Germline V gene data show CDR1 as LNHDA and CDR2 as SQIVND (reference sequence). V was clipped by 3 bases and J by 0 bases, with 12 bases between them. The length of the CDR3 is 16 residues. DNA of the CDR3: TGTGCCAGTAGTATCGGTCAGGTTTATAGCAATCAGCCCCAGCATTTT. Residues: CASSIGQVYSNQPQHF.

The chain joins TRBV19 to TRBJ2-1; 13 bases line up with TRBD2. CDR3 length equals 19 residues. Germline V gives CDR1 LNHDA, CDR2 SQIVND (reference sequence). V was clipped by 7 bases and J by 4 bases; unmatched bases: 16. CDR3 in amino acids: CASTPLPGLAGARYNEQFF. CDR3 nucleotides: TGTGCCAGTACCCCTCTCCCCGGACTAGCGGGAGCCAGGTACAATGAGCAGTTCTTC.

The chain uses TRBV5-1 and TRBJ2-7; perhaps TRBD1 as D (7 bases). Trimming took 3 bases from V and 5 from J, leaving 18 bases between them. Germline V gene lookup returns CDR1 SGHRS and CDR2 YFSETQ. CDR3 length equals 15 residues. The CDR3 DNA follows: TGCGCCAGCAGCTGGGGGGTCAGGGGGGCCGACGAGCAGTACTTC. Its translation is CASSWGVRGADEQYF. The full variable domain, rest sourced from reference TRBV5-1 and TRBJ2-7, is KAGVTQTPRYLIKTRGQQVTLSCSPISGHRSVSWYQQTPGQGLQFLFEYFSETQRNKGNFPGRFSGRQFSNSRSEMNVSTLELGDSALYLCASSWGVRGADEQYFGPGTRLTVT.

This clone was picked up a small number of times. The chain couples TRBV1 to TRBJ1-6. TRBV1 is deemed a pseudogene. The CDR3 runs to 17 residues. The CDR3 loop reads CASSQDRGGGYNSPLHF. In DNA, the CDR3 is TGCGCCAGCAGCCAAGATCGGGGGGGCGGATATAATTCACCCCTCCACTTT.

This clone was counted a few times. The chain combines TRBV28 with TRBJ1-1; D is perhaps TRBD1 (6 bases). CDR1 and CDR2 from the germline V gene are MDHEN and SYDVKM. This CDR3 has 15 residues. Trimming cost V 5 bases and J 7 bases, with 20 bases left between them. As DNA, the CDR3 is TGTGCCAGCAGTCCGCTACAGGGAGTTTCGGTTGAAGCTTTCTTT. It specifies CASSPLQGVSVEAFF.

V usage is TRBV12-5 and J usage is TRBJ2-7, with 9 bases fitting TRBD1. The CDR3 runs to 14 residues. The V gene's germline CDR1 is LGHNT and CDR2 FRNRAP. In DNA form, the CDR3 reads TGTGCCAGCACCCGGACAGGGGTCGCGGGGGAGCAGTACTTC. Residues: CASTRTGVAGEQYF. Combining the CDR3 with reference TRBV12-5 and TRBJ2-7 gives the whole variable domain DARVTQTPRHKVTEMGQEVTMRCQPILGHNTVFWYRQTMMQGLELLAYFRNRAPLDDSGMPKDRFSAEMPDATLATLKIQPSEPRDSAVYFCASTRTGVAGEQYFGPGTRLTVT.

The chain links TRBV28 to TRBJ2-1; no firm D call. CDR1 and CDR2 from the germline V gene are MDHEN and SYDVKM. The CDR3 is 15 amino acids. Trimming stripped 2 bases from V and 2 bases from J, with 10 bases between. CDR3 nucleotides: TGTGCCAGCAGTTTACGTCAGGTAACCTACAATGAGCAGTTCTTC. It encodes CASSLRQVTYNEQFF.

This clone was recorded a few times. The chain recombines TRBV11-3 with TRBJ2-3; D not resolved. The V gene lost 4 bases and the J gene lost 1 base, with 15 bases spanning the gap. Germline assignment: CDR1 SGHNT and CDR2 YENEEA. The CDR3 covers 16 residues. CDR3 nucleotide sequence: TGTGCCAGCAGCTCCCCCATCTACCGCGGCACAGATACGCAGTATTTT. Translation gives CASSSPIYRGTDTQYF.

V is TRBV28 and J is TRBJ1-5; D unresolved. Trimming removed 5 bases from V and 0 bases from J, with 8 bases in between. The CDR3 consists of 14 residues. The germline V gene encodes CDR1 MDHEN and CDR2 SYDVKM. CDR3 nucleotides: TGTGCCAGCAGTCAGGAATATAGCAATCAGCCCCAGCATTTT. Its translation: CASSQEYSNQPQHF.

J is TRBJ1-1 and V is TRBV25-1, with 8 bases aligning to TRBD1. The J segment lost 1 base and the V segment lost 1 base, leaving 8 bases of the junction unmatched. Per germline, CDR1 MGHDK and CDR2 SYGVNS. This CDR3 contains 17 residues. In nucleotides, the CDR3 is TGTGCCAGCAGTGAATTTGCTGACAGGGGAGGGAACACTGAAGCTTTCTTT. As protein: CASSEFADRGGNTEAFF.

CDR3 DNA sequence: TGCGCCAGCAGCCAACTCAGGGGAGGCGTCGATGGCTACACCTTC. Protein product: CASSQLRGGVDGYTF. The rearrangement links TRBV23-1 to TRBJ1-2; D might be TRBD1 (6 bases). TRBV23-1 qualifies as an ORF whose function is uncertain. CDR3 length: 15 amino acids. Trimming left V 6 bases short and J 6 bases short, with 20 bases between.

The chain employs TRBV28 and TRBJ1-1, with TRBD1 matching 11 bases. With 6 bases clipped from V and 5 bases from J, the junction kept 14 bases outside the gene matches. Germline V gives CDR1 MDHEN, CDR2 SYDVKM. The CDR3 sequence is 17 residues long. CDR3 loop: CASSPADRGLQRTEAFF. CDR3 nucleotides: TGTGCCAGCAGCCCCGCGGACAGGGGGCTCCAGAGGACTGAAGCTTTCTTT.

This clone qualifies as large. This sequence joins TRBV9 and TRBJ2-5; tentative D call: TRBD1 (6 bases). Germline CDR1 and CDR2: SGDLS and YYNGEE. The CDR3 spans 15 residues. The germline V and J ends were trimmed by 0 bases and 1 base, with 10 bases remaining between them. CDR3 DNA: TGTGCCAGCAGCGTAGCGTCGACAGGCCAAGAGACCCAGTACTTC. Protein sequence: CASSVASTGQETQYF.